The sequence of this T cell receptor beta chain was determined in a study of CD8 T cells in ankylosing spondylitis. Per the germline V gene, CDR1 is DFQATT and CDR2 is SNEGSKA (reference sequence). V was shortened by 6 bases and J by 2 bases, with 15 bases between the two germline ends. The CDR3 extends over 14 amino acids. This clonotype has more than one count but fewer than ten. Its antigen is not identified. In making TCR beta libraries, quantitative 5'-RACE with molecular barcodes was used. TCRdb fed the 5' RACE reads into MiXCR, producing one record per CDR3 protein. Among a few hundred thousand distinct CDR3 sequences listed, approximately 20% were seen once. Study-wide results and limits: For ankylosing spondylitis blood, a TCR beta motif of eight or nine highly homologous variants appeared characteristic.

The specimen sequenced was blood, either unsorted or a sorted T cell fraction (not recorded which). V gene TRBV20-1 combines with J gene TRBJ2-3; possibly TRBD1 or TRBD2 for D (5 bases each). This receptor was taken from a male donor with ankylosing spondylitis or in good health (not recorded which). In DNA, the CDR3 is TGCAGTGCCTGGGACCACCTCCACACAGATACGCAGTATTTT. Protein sequence: CSAWDHLHTDTQYF.